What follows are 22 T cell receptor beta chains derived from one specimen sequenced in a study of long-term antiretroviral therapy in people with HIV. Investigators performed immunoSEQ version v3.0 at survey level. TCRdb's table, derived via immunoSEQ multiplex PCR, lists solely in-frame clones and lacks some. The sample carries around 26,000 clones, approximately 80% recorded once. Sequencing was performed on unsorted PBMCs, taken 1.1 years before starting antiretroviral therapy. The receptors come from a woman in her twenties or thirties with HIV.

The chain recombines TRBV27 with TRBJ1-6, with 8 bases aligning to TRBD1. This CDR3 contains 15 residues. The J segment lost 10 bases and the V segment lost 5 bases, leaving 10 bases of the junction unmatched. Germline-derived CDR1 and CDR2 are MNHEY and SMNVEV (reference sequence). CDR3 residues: CASSTRQGLGSPLHF. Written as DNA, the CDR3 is TGTGCCAGCAGTACCCGACAGGGGTTAGGCTCACCCCTCCACTTT.

CDR3 sequence: CASSYRDRGGEQFF. CDR3 coding DNA: TGCGCCAGCAGTTACCGGGACAGGGGAGGTGAGCAGTTCTTC. V usage is TRBV10-1 and J usage is TRBJ2-1; TRBD1 matches at 10 bases. CDR3 length: 14 amino acids. CDR1 is WNHNN, CDR2 SYGVQD, per germline (reference sequence). V gave up 5 bases and J gave up 9 bases; unmatched junction bases: 7.

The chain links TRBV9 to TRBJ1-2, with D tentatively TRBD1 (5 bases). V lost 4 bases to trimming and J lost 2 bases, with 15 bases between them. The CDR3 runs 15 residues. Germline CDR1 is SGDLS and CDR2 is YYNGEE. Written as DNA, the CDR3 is TGTGCCAGCAGCCCCTACCACGGGGGGAACTATGGCTACACCTTC. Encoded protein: CASSPYHGGNYGYTF.

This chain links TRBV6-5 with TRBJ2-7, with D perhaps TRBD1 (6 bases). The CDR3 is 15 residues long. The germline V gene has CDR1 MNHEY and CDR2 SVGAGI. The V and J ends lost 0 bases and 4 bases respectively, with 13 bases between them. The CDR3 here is CASSYSLTGAYEQYV. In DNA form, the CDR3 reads TGTGCCAGCAGTTACTCTTTGACAGGCGCTTACGAGCAGTACGTC.

CDR3 sequence (DNA): TGTGCCAGCAGTGAAATCGGGGGCACTGGAAACACCATATATTTT. This codes for CASSEIGGTGNTIYF. The chain has TRBV6-1 and TRBJ1-3; perhaps TRBD1 as D (6 bases). This CDR3 spans 15 amino acids. The V end lost 2 bases, the J end lost 2 bases, and 10 bases lay between the germline ends. Germline lookup yields CDR1 MNHNS and CDR2 SASEGT.

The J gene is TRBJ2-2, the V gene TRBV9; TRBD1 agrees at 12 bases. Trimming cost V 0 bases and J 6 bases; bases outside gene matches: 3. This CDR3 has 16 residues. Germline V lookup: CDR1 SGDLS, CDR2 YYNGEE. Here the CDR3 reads CASSVGDRGRAGELFF. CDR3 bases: TGTGCCAGCAGCGTAGGGGACAGGGGGCGCGCCGGGGAGCTGTTTTTT.

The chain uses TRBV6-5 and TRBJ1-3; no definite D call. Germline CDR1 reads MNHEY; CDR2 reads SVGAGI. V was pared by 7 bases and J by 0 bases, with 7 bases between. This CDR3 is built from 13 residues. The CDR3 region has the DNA TGTGCCAGCACCACAAGCTCTGGAAACACCATATATTTT. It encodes CASTTSSGNTIYF.

Written as DNA, the CDR3 is TGCGCCAGCAGCTTGCGGCAGAACACTGAAGCTTTCTTT. It codes for CASSLRQNTEAFF. This chain connects TRBV5-1 to TRBJ1-1, with no clear D. The CDR3 is 13 residues long. Germline V gives CDR1 SGHRS, CDR2 YFSETQ. Trimming left V 1 base short and J 1 base short, with 5 bases between. The whole variable domain, remainder taken from reference TRBV5-1 and TRBJ1-1, is KAGVTQTPRYLIKTRGQQVTLSCSPISGHRSVSWYQQTPGQGLQFLFEYFSETQRNKGNFPGRFSGRQFSNSRSEMNVSTLELGDSALYLCASSLRQNTEAFFGQGTRLTVV.

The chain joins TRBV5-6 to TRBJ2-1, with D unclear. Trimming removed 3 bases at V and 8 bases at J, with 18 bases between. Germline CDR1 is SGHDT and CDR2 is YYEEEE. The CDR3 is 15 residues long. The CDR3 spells CASSSDIRRRDEQFF. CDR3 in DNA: TGTGCCAGCAGCTCAGATATCAGGCGCCGGGATGAGCAGTTCTTC.

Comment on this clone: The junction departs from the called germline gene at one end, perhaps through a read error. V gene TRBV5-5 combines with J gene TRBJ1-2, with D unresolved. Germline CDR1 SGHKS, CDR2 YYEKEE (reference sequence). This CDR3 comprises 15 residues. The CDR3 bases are TGTGCCAGCACCTTGGCAGAAGGTACTCACTATGGCTACACCTTC. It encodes CASTLAEGTHYGYTF.

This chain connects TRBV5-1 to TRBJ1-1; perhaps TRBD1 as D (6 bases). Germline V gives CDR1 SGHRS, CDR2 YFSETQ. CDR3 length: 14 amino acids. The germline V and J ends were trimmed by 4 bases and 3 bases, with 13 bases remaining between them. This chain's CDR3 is CASSPGGMDTEAFF. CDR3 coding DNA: TGCGCCAGCAGCCCGGGGGGCATGGACACTGAAGCTTTCTTT.

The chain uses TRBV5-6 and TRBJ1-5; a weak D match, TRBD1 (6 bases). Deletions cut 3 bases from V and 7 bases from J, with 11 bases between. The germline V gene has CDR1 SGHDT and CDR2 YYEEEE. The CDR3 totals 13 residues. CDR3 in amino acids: CASSYTGGQPQHF. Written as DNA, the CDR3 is TGTGCCAGCAGCTATACGGGGGGCCAGCCCCAGCATTTT.

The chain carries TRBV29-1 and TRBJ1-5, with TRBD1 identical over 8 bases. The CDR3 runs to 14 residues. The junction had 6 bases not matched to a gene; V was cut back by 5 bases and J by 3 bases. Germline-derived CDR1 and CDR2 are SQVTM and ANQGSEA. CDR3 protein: CSVHTGGNNQPQHF. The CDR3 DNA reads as TGCAGCGTTCATACAGGGGGAAACAATCAGCCCCAGCATTTT.

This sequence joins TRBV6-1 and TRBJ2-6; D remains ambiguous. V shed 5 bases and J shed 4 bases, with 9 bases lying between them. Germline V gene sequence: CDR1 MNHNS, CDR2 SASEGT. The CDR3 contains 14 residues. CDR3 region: CASSRPAGANVLTF. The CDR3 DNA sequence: TGTGCCAGCAGTAGACCCGCGGGGGCCAACGTCCTGACTTTC.

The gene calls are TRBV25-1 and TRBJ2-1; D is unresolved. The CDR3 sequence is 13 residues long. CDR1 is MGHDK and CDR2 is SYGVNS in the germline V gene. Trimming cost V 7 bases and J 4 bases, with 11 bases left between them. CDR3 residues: CASIGQTYNEQFF. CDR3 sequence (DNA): TGTGCCAGCATTGGCCAGACATACAATGAGCAGTTCTTC.

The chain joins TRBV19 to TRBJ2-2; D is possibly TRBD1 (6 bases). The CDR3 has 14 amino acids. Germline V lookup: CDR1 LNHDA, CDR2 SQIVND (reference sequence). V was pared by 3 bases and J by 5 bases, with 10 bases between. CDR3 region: CASSIRQGTGELFF. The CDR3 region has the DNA TGTGCCAGTAGTATCCGGCAGGGGACCGGGGAGCTGTTTTTT.

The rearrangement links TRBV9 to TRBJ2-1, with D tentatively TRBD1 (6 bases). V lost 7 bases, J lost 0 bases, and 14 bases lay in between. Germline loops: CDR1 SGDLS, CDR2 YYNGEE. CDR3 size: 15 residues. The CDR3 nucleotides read TGTGCCAGCTCCAGAACAGGGAGCTCCTACAATGAGCAGTTCTTC. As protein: CASSRTGSSYNEQFF.

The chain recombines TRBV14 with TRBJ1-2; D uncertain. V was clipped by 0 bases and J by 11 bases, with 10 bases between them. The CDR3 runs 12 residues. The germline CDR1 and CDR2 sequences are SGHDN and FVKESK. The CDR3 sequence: CASSQDRREYTF. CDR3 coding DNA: TGTGCCAGCAGCCAAGATCGAAGAGAATACACCTTC.

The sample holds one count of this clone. The CDR3 protein is CSVNTGTANTEAFF. DNA for the CDR3: TGCAGCGTCAATACCGGGACAGCGAACACTGAAGCTTTCTTT. The gene calls are TRBV29-1 and TRBJ1-1, with 7 nucleotides matching TRBD1. In germline, CDR1 is SQVTM, CDR2 ANQGSEA. This CDR3 comprises 14 residues. With 6 bases clipped from V and 1 base from J, the junction kept 8 bases outside the gene matches.

CDR3 nucleotides: TGCGCCAGCAGCAACGTCATACAAGTCGGTAAAGGGACCCAGTACTTC. Encoded protein: CASSNVIQVGKGTQYF. The chain carries TRBV10-2 and TRBJ2-5; D is undetermined. Germline CDR1 and CDR2: WSHSY and SAAADI. This CDR3 spans 16 amino acids. Trimming removed 6 bases from V and 7 bases from J, with 24 bases in between.

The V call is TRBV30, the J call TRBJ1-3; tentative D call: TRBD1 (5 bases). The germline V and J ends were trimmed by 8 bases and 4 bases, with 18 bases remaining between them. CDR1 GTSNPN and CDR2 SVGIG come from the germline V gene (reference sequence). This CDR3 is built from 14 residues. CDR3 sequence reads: CARGIREGGNTIYF. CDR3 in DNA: TGTGCCCGGGGGATCCGGGAAGGGGGAAACACCATATATTTT.

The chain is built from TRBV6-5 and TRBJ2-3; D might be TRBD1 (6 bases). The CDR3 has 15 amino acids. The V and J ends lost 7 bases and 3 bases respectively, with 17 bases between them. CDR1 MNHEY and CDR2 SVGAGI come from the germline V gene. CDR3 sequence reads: CASNPLGAKTDTQYF. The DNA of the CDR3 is TGTGCCAGCAACCCTCTGGGGGCGAAGACAGATACGCAGTATTTT.